The rows below give T cell receptor beta chains drawn from one sample of a study of technical replicates of blood from a handful of donors. Some clones are missing from TCRdb's copy, which holds only in-frame ones; the method was immunoSEQ multiplex PCR. The sample carries approximately 44,000 clones, around 96% recorded once. Sequencing used T cells isolated from PBMCs. The receptor set was obtained from a human donor in good health. CDR3s include the opening cysteine and the closing phenylalanine or tryptophan. A D gene is named only where the DNA matches it firmly. Some rows have no size entry. The others give once, few or many, or a class for an expanded clone.

J,D,size,V,CDR3,DNA
TRBJ1-2,TRBD1,once,TRBV19,CASSLGQPQSGYTF,TGTGCCAGTAGTCTGGGACAGCCTCAGTCGGGCTACACCTTC
TRBJ1-3,-,-,TRBV4-1,CASSQGDTSGNTIYF,TGCGCCAGCAGCCAGGGGGACACCTCTGGAAACACCATATATTTT
TRBJ1-1,-,-,TRBV6-5,CASSYEQQGANTEAFF,TGTGCCAGCAGTTACGAACAACAGGGAGCAAACACTGAAGCTTTCTTT
TRBJ1-1,TRBD1,-,TRBV5-1,CASSRQGDTEAFF,TGCGCCAGCAGCCGACAGGGGGACACTGAAGCTTTCTTT
TRBJ1-1,-,-,TRBV7-7,CASSLGEGTEAFF,TGTGCTAGCAGCTTAGGGGAGGGCACTGAAGCTTTCTTT
TRBJ2-1,TRBD2,-,TRBV19,CASSIEGGPLNEQFF,TGTGCCAGTAGTATTGAGGGAGGGCCACTGAATGAGCAGTTCTTC
TRBJ2-2,-,-,TRBV6-1,CASYGTGELFF,TGTGCCAGCTACGGCACCGGGGAGCTGTTTTTT
TRBJ1-2,TRBD1,-,TRBV7-6,CASRDLGGTDHLYGYTF,TGTGCCTCTAGGGATTTAGGGGGGACAGATCACCTCTATGGCTACACCTTC
TRBJ1-5,-,-,TRBV15,CATSRVKNRELQPQHF,TGTGCCACCAGCAGAGTAAAAAACAGGGAGTTGCAGCCCCAGCATTTT
TRBJ2-7,-,-,TRBV6-6,CASSLQGSSYEQYF,TGTGCCAGCAGTCTACAGGGTTCTTCCTACGAGCAGTACTTC
TRBJ1-5,-,-,TRBV19,CASASRGQPQHF,TGTGCCAGTGCATCTCGAGGACAGCCCCAGCATTTT
TRBJ2-7,TRBD2,-,TRBV6-5,CAISQDGGKQYF,TGTGCCATCTCACAGGACGGGGGGAAGCAGTACTTC
TRBJ1-5,TRBD1,once,TRBV5-1,CASSLRQGHWPQHF,TGCGCCAGCAGCTTAAGACAGGGGCATTGGCCCCAGCATTTT
TRBJ1-2,-,once,TRBV27,CASSSTVNYGYTF,TGTGCCAGCAGTTCAACAGTTAACTATGGCTACACCTTC
TRBJ1-5,-,-,TRBV4-1,CASSQTGLRNQPQHF,TGCGCCAGCAGCCAAACGGGACTCCGCAATCAGCCCCAGCATTTT
TRBJ2-3,-,-,TRBV4-2,CASSQDWLTDTQYF,TGTGCCAGCAGCCAAGATTGGCTCACAGATACGCAGTATTTT
TRBJ2-5,-,-,TRBV7-3,CASSLTVGSGETQYF,TGTGCCAGCAGCTTAACGGTGGGAAGCGGAGAGACCCAGTACTTC
TRBJ2-7,-,-,TRBV4-1,CASSQDRSYEQYF,TGCGCCAGCAGCCAAGATCGCTCCTACGAGCAGTACTTC
TRBJ2-3,TRBD2,-,TRBV6-1,CASIYSGKLDTQYF,TGTGCCAGCATCTATAGCGGGAAATTAGATACGCAGTATTTT
TRBJ2-7,TRBD2,-,TRBV30,CAWRPSGYEQYF,TGTGCCTGGAGGCCTAGCGGCTACGAGCAGTACTTC
TRBJ2-7,TRBD2,-,TRBV2,CASSGLAYEQYF,TGTGCCAGCAGCGGACTAGCCTACGAGCAGTACTTC
TRBJ1-4,TRBD1,-,TRBV2,CASSVDRGYEKLFF,TGTGCCAGCAGCGTAGACAGGGGGTACGAAAAACTGTTTTTT
TRBJ2-1,TRBD2,-,TRBV29-1,CSVDQPATSGRGRYNEQFF,TGCAGCGTTGACCAGCCAGCGACTAGCGGGAGGGGGCGGTACAATGAGCAGTTCTTC
TRBJ1-4,-,-,TRBV7-8,CASTLGVKGSNEKLFF,TGTGCCAGCACCTTAGGGGTAAAGGGGTCTAATGAAAAACTGTTTTTT
TRBJ2-4,-,-,TRBV1,CTSTWREGNIQYF,TGCACCAGCACTTGGCGGGAGGGGAACATTCAGTACTTC
TRBJ1-2,TRBD1,-,TRBV5-1,CASSRIGTANYGYTF,TGCGCCAGCAGCCGAATCGGGACAGCGAATTATGGCTACACCTTC
TRBJ2-7,-,-,TRBV19,CASSIDLGSGSYEQYF,TGTGCCAGTAGTATAGATCTCGGGTCGGGCTCCTACGAGCAGTACTTC
TRBJ1-5,-,-,TRBV21-1,CASSKAPGIPQPQHF,TGTGCCAGCAGCAAAGCACCGGGGATACCTCAGCCCCAGCATTTT
TRBJ2-2,-,-,TRBV7-3,CASSSNPTTGELFF,TGTGCCAGCAGCTCCAACCCGACAACCGGGGAGCTGTTTTTT
TRBJ1-1,-,-,TRBV29-1,CSVEEVTVEAFF,TGCAGCGTTGAAGAGGTCACGGTTGAAGCTTTCTTT
TRBJ2-7,TRBD1,-,TRBV6-5,CASSYAQQGAIWEQYF,TGTGCCAGCAGTTACGCGCAACAGGGGGCGATATGGGAGCAGTACTTC
TRBJ1-1,TRBD1,-,TRBV30,CAWTFQGGNTEAFF,TGTGCCTGGACTTTTCAGGGGGGGAACACTGAAGCTTTCTTT
TRBJ2-5,-,-,TRBV11-2,CASSQGSQETQYF,TGTGCCAGCAGCCAGGGGTCCCAAGAGACCCAGTACTTC
TRBJ1-1,TRBD1,-,TRBV10-3,CAIRATGDPTEAFF,TGTGCCATCAGGGCAACAGGGGATCCCACTGAAGCTTTCTTT
TRBJ2-1,-,-,TRBV27,CASKGDTYNEQFF,TGTGCCAGCAAAGGGGACACCTACAATGAGCAGTTCTTC
TRBJ2-1,TRBD2,-,TRBV19,CASSNLQRGGWGEQFF,TGTGCCAGTAGTAATCTCCAGCGGGGGGGTTGGGGTGAGCAGTTCTTC